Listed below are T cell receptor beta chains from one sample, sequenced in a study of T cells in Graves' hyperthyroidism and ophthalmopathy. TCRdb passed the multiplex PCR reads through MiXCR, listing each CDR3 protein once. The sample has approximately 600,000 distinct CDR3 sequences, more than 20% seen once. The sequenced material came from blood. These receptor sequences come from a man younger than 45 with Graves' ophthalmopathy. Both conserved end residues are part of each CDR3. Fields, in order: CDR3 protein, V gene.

CDR3: CASSQELRVRLNTEAFF
V: TRBV3-1

CDR3: CASSLGVGSGANVLTF
V: TRBV7-9

CDR3: CASSYLASGRGNEQFF
V: TRBV6-6

CDR3: CASSPLGGGSDYEQYF
V: TRBV18

CDR3: CASSPRGQGSNQPQHF
V: TRBV27

CDR3: CAWSVTSGGPGELFF
V: TRBV30

CDR3: CASSLTGRGGYTF
V: TRBV6-5

CDR3: CASSVQGNYEQYF
V: TRBV6-1

CDR3: CASSQDNGGGETQYF
V: TRBV4-3

CDR3: CASSQGRSPITYEQYF
V: TRBV14

CDR3: CASSLKWGGGAQDGYTF
V: TRBV27

CDR3: CAWSVGRYTEAFF
V: TRBV30

CDR3: CAISPQGVYNEQFF
V: TRBV18

CDR3: CASSPGTSGSNIQYF
V: TRBV28

CDR3: CASSEATADTQYF
V: TRBV6-1

CDR3: CSASTTGGATKNIQYF
V: TRBV20-1

CDR3: CASSTIKGNSGTHSGNTIYF
V: TRBV7-3

CDR3: CATSDPETGHTGELFF
V: TRBV24-1

CDR3: CASRLTGTGVNSPLHF
V: TRBV7-8

CDR3: CASSLLGSLHNEQFF
V: TRBV28

CDR3: CASSESTVLETQYF
V: TRBV6-1

CDR3: CASSLSGIPGETQYF
V: TRBV27

CDR3: CASSQGRTGAGNTIYF
V: TRBV4-1

CDR3: CASSLPGLADNTGELFF
V: TRBV5-4

CDR3: CASSLRGAGRSGYNEQFF
V: TRBV28

CDR3: CASSTNPDRAWESNQPQHF
V: TRBV16

CDR3: CSARPRDRYNEQFF
V: TRBV20-1

CDR3: CSAPEGTEAFF
V: TRBV20-1

CDR3: CASSHGAPDRGTFGTQYF
V: TRBV4-1

CDR3: CASSSRTSTADTQYF
V: TRBV9

CDR3: CASSLGGRGLSYEQYF
V: TRBV7-9

CDR3: CASSQKPDRGSYEQYF
V: TRBV11-1

CDR3: CASSLTSRADTQYF
V: TRBV7-9

CDR3: CASRRYDRGEETQYF
V: TRBV7-2

CDR3: CAISRPGTTGELFF
V: TRBV10-3

CDR3: CASGVEEEQYF
V: TRBV5-6

CDR3: CASSLKGNYGYTF
V: TRBV28

CDR3: CASSTTGSVAENIQYF
V: TRBV28

CDR3: CSAGGTGPDNVYYGYTF
V: TRBV20-1